These 10 T cell receptor beta chains originate from one sample sequenced in a study of blood T cell repertoires in COVID-19. Clones were sequenced by immunoSEQ multiplex PCR, and TCRdb holds only the in-frame ones, with some missing. The table has approximately 140,000 clones, roughly 89% seen once. The specimen was PBMCs or T cells enriched from blood (not recorded which). Every receptor here comes from a woman aged 45-59 years who had been exposed to COVID-19.

The rearrangement uses TRBV27 and TRBJ2-5; unclear D gene. Germline loops: CDR1 MNHEY, CDR2 SMNVEV (reference sequence). V lost 4 bases, J lost 5 bases, and 11 bases lay in between. The CDR3 has 13 residues. The CDR3 bases are TGTGCCAGCAGTTCTGGGCTCCGCGAGACCCAGTACTTC. This encodes CASSSGLRETQYF.

This clone has a single count. This chain uses TRBV11-2 with TRBJ2-7, with TRBD1 identical over 8 bases. The CDR3 spans 17 residues. Germline CDR1 is SGHAT and CDR2 is FQNNGV. V dropped 4 bases and J dropped 4; count of bases not matched to a gene: 15. As DNA, the CDR3 is TGTGCCAGCAGCTCGATCCTTGGCCGGACAGGGATGTACGAGCAGTACTTC. Residues: CASSSILGRTGMYEQYF.

V is TRBV7-9 and J is TRBJ1-4; 8 positions match TRBD1. The CDR3 loop spans 15 amino acids. Per the germline V gene, CDR1 is SEHNR and CDR2 is FQNEAQ (reference sequence). V dropped 4 bases and J dropped 7; count of bases not matched to a gene: 8. The chain's CDR3 is CASSYNRGISEKLFF. The CDR3 DNA sequence: TGTGCCAGCAGCTATAACAGGGGGATTAGTGAAAAACTGTTTTTT.

The chain joins TRBV6-6 to TRBJ2-3; 9 bases map to TRBD1. The junction had 5 bases not matched to a gene; V was cut back by 2 bases and J by 2 bases. CDR1 is MNHNY and CDR2 is SVGAGI in the germline V gene (reference sequence). CDR3 length: 16 amino acids. Written as DNA, the CDR3 is TGTGCCAGCAGTTACGGACAGGGGACTTCCACAGATACGCAGTATTTT. This gives the protein CASSYGQGTSTDTQYF.

The CDR3 nucleotides read TGTGCCAGCAAACTTGGTAGCGGGGGGACAGATACGCAGTATTTT. As protein: CASKLGSGGTDTQYF. V and J are TRBV6-5 and TRBJ2-3; 10 nucleotides match TRBD2. This CDR3 has 15 residues. The J segment lost 3 bases and the V segment lost 7 bases, leaving 7 bases of the junction unmatched. Per germline, CDR1 MNHEY and CDR2 SVGAGI.

The CDR3 sequence is CASSLENRGYEQYF. The CDR3 DNA follows: TGTGCCAGCAGCTTGGAAAACAGGGGCTACGAGCAGTACTTC. The rearrangement joins TRBV27 to TRBJ2-7, with 7 bases that match TRBD1. The CDR3 runs 14 residues. The J segment lost 3 bases and the V segment lost 6 bases, leaving 8 bases of the junction unmatched. Germline lookup yields CDR1 MNHEY and CDR2 SMNVEV (reference sequence).

J is TRBJ2-5 and V is TRBV19; possible D gene TRBD1, 6 bases. Germline V lookup: CDR1 LNHDA, CDR2 SQIVND (reference sequence). The CDR3 totals 13 residues. V was shortened by 7 bases and J by 2 bases, with 11 bases between the two germline ends. In DNA, the CDR3 is TGTGCCAGTAACACCGGACAGCAAGAGACCCAGTACTTC. Translating it yields CASNTGQQETQYF.

V usage is TRBV7-9 and J usage is TRBJ1-3, with D possibly TRBD1 on 5 matching bases. The V gene's germline CDR1 is SEHNR and CDR2 FQNEAQ (reference sequence). V shed 3 bases and J shed 4 bases, with 13 bases lying between them. The CDR3 covers 15 residues. The CDR3 here is CASSLGGLGGNTIYF. CDR3 nucleotides: TGTGCCAGCAGCTTGGGGGGATTAGGAGGAAACACCATATATTTT.

In this sample, this clone turned up once. The J gene is TRBJ2-3, the V gene TRBV6-2 or TRBV6-3; tentatively, D is TRBD1 (6 bases). Trimming left V 6 bases short and J 2 bases short, with 15 bases between. Germline V gene lookup returns CDR1 MNHEY and CDR2 SVGEGT. The CDR3 totals 15 residues. CDR3: CASSGDRSLTDTQYF. CDR3 DNA: TGTGCCAGCAGCGGCGACAGGAGCCTCACAGATACGCAGTATTTT.

V and J are TRBV5-4 and TRBJ1-2; D not certain. V lost 2 bases and J lost 2, with 13 bases in between. The germline V gene has CDR1 SGHNT and CDR2 YYREEE (reference sequence). The CDR3 consists of 15 residues. The CDR3 nucleotides are TGTGCCAGCAGCTTTGACGGACGGGAGAACTATGGCTACACCTTC. Protein product: CASSFDGRENYGYTF.